These 21 T cell receptor beta chains were sequenced from one sample in a study of blood T cell repertoires in COVID-19. Clones were read by immunoSEQ multiplex PCR, and TCRdb kept only the in-frame ones, dropping some. The table includes about 60,000 clones, over 75% detected once. Sequencing was done on a sample of peripheral blood. Receptor source: a woman aged 55-75 years with active COVID-19.

V gene TRBV29-1 combines with J gene TRBJ2-1; TRBD1 agrees at 9 bases. The CDR3 contains 14 residues. J gave up 2 bases and V 3 bases, and 2 bases lay outside the gene matches. Germline values: CDR1 SQVTM, CDR2 ANQGSEA. CDR3 sequence reads: CSVEGTGPYNEQFF. The CDR3 DNA is TGCAGCGTTGAGGGGACAGGGCCCTACAATGAGCAGTTCTTC.

In nucleotides, the CDR3 is TGTGCCACCAGTAAGACCTTTCGGGGAAGCACAGATACGCAGTATTTT. Translating it yields CATSKTFRGSTDTQYF. The chain has TRBV15 and TRBJ2-3, with D perhaps TRBD2 (5 bases). The CDR3 extends over 16 amino acids. V shed 6 bases and J shed 0 bases, with 16 bases lying between them. Germline CDR1 is LNHNV and CDR2 is YYDKDF (reference sequence).

This clone has a handful of counts. The CDR3 DNA reads as TGTGCCAGCAGGGAGCGGGCCGGCTACGAGCAGTACTTC. Residues: CASRERAGYEQYF. The V gene is TRBV27, the J gene TRBJ2-7; D may be TRBD2 (6 bases). V was cut by 6 bases and J by 3 bases, with 12 bases left in between. The CDR3 runs to 13 residues. Germline V gene sequence: CDR1 MNHEY, CDR2 SMNVEV (reference sequence).

The gene calls are TRBV28 and TRBJ1-4, with no clear D. The CDR3 contains 15 residues. The germline V gene encodes CDR1 MDHEN and CDR2 SYDVKM. V lost 2 bases and J 14 bases, leaving 21 bases between the germline ends. The chain's CDR3 is CASSLPLGGIPPLFF. CDR3 DNA sequence: TGTGCCAGCAGTTTACCCCTTGGAGGGATCCCACCCCTGTTTTTT. Drawing the rest from reference TRBV28 and TRBJ1-4, the complete variable domain is DVKVTQSSRYLVKRTGEKVFLECVQDMDHENMFWYRQDPGLGLRLIYFSYDVKMKEKGDIPEGYSVSREKKERFSLILESASTNQTSMYLCASSLPLGGIPPLFFGSGTQLSVL.

This clone was seen once. The V gene is TRBV5-1, the J gene TRBJ1-2; 10 nucleotides match TRBD1. Germline CDR1 reads SGHRS; CDR2 reads YFSETQ. The junction had 3 bases not matched to a gene; V was cut back by 5 bases and J by 2 bases. The CDR3 has 14 amino acids. CDR3 sequence: CASRGGQGNYGYTF. CDR3 coding DNA: TGCGCCAGCAGGGGGGGACAGGGGAACTATGGCTACACCTTC.

The table lists this clone with a few counts. The chain combines TRBV4-2 with TRBJ1-6; 9 bases align to TRBD1. The CDR3 covers 16 residues. CDR1 is LGHNA and CDR2 is YNFKEQ in the germline V gene. The V gene end was trimmed by 0 bases and the J gene end by 7 bases; junction bases not matched to a gene: 4. The CDR3 bases are TGTGCCAGCAGCCAAGAGTGGACAGGGGAAAATTCACCCCTCCACTTT. It translates to CASSQEWTGENSPLHF.

The V and J genes are TRBV6-2 or TRBV6-3 and TRBJ2-2; 8 nucleotides agree with TRBD1. This CDR3 is 14 amino acids long. Trimming took 4 bases from V and 6 from J; bases not matched to a gene: 4. CDR1 and CDR2 (germline): MNHEY, SVGEGT. CDR3 residues: CASSLQGDPGELFF. The CDR3 nucleotides are TGTGCCAGCAGTTTACAGGGGGATCCCGGGGAGCTGTTTTTT.

J is TRBJ1-2 and V is TRBV12-3 or TRBV12-4; 7 bases align to TRBD1. The CDR3 contains 12 residues. With 4 bases clipped from V and 8 bases from J, the junction kept 4 bases outside the gene matches. Written as DNA, the CDR3 is TGTGCCAGCAGTTCAGGGGGTTGGGGCTACACCTTC. It is translated as CASSSGGWGYTF.

The rearrangement links TRBV5-6 to TRBJ1-2; D might be TRBD1 (5 bases). The V end was cut by 3 bases, the J end by 2 bases, with 5 bases between. CDR3 length: 12 residues. The germline CDR1 and CDR2 sequences are SGHDT and YYEEEE. CDR3 bases: TGTGCCAGCAGCTCAGGGAACTATGGCTACACCTTC. It is translated as CASSSGNYGYTF. The full variable domain, its missing parts supplied by reference TRBV5-6 and TRBJ1-2, is DAGVTQSPTHLIKTRGQQVTLRCSPKSGHDTVSWYQQALGQGPQFIFQYYEEEERQRGNFPDRFSGHQFPNYSSELNVNALLLGDSALYLCASSSGNYGYTFGSGTRLTVV.

V usage is TRBV15 and J usage is TRBJ1-4, with TRBD1 matching over 8 bases. Trimming at V came to 3 bases and at J to 4 bases, leaving 10 bases not matched to a gene. Germline V lookup: CDR1 LNHNV, CDR2 YYDKDF (reference sequence). This CDR3 is 17 amino acids long. CDR3 DNA: TGTGCCACCAGCAGCCATCCCAGGGGGCAGGTTAATGAAAAACTGTTTTTT. Its protein product is CATSSHPRGQVNEKLFF.

The chain employs TRBV5-1 and TRBJ2-1; TRBD1 matches 8 bases. CDR3 length: 15 residues. Trimming cost V 2 bases and J 7 bases; bases outside gene matches: 8. CDR1 is SGHRS and CDR2 is YFSETQ in the germline V gene. The CDR3 nucleotides are TGCGCCAGCAGCTTAGACTTAGACAGGGGTAATGAGCAGTTCTTC. This translates into CASSLDLDRGNEQFF. Full variable domain (outside the CDR3, taken from reference TRBV5-1 and TRBJ2-1): KAGVTQTPRYLIKTRGQQVTLSCSPISGHRSVSWYQQTPGQGLQFLFEYFSETQRNKGNFPGRFSGRQFSNSRSEMNVSTLELGDSALYLCASSLDLDRGNEQFFGPGTRLTVL.

This chain connects TRBV7-5 to TRBJ1-6; TRBD1, the table's D call, lacks a check against the DNA. TRBV7-5 is noted as a pseudogene. CDR3 length: 15 amino acids. The CDR3 DNA is TGTGTCAGAAGCTCCGGACAGGGAGATAATTCACCCCTCCACTTT. As protein: CVRSSGQGDNSPLHF.

The chain carries TRBV2 and TRBJ1-6, with D perhaps matching TRBD1 (6 bases). V dropped 6 bases and J dropped 7 bases, with 19 bases sitting between them. The CDR3 loop spans 16 amino acids. CDR1 and CDR2 from the germline V gene are SNHLY and FYNNEI. CDR3 amino acids: CASSLPTGSPNSPLHF. The CDR3 DNA reads TGTGCCAGCAGCCTACCCACAGGGTCCCCGAATTCACCCCTCCACTTT.

CDR3 nucleotides: TGTGCCGGCGGGGGAGGGGTCAATCAGCCCCAGCATTTT. Protein: CAGGGGVNQPQHF. V usage is TRBV6-5 and J usage is TRBJ1-5; D may be TRBD1 (5 bases). Trimming took 11 bases from V and 3 from J, leaving 14 bases between them. The CDR3 covers 13 residues. The germline V gene has CDR1 MNHEY and CDR2 SVGAGI.

The J gene is TRBJ2-7, the V gene TRBV7-8, with D unclear. The V and J ends lost 1 base and 0 bases respectively, with 10 bases between them. Germline CDR1 is SGHVS and CDR2 is FQNEAQ. This CDR3 spans 15 amino acids. CDR3 sequence: CASSLEARSSYEQYF. The CDR3 DNA reads as TGTGCCAGCAGCTTAGAAGCTAGGAGCTCCTACGAGCAGTACTTC.

J is TRBJ1-3 and V is TRBV9; D is perhaps TRBD1 (5 bases). Germline V gives CDR1 SGDLS, CDR2 YYNGEE. V was trimmed by 0 bases and J by 0 bases, leaving 7 bases between them. The CDR3 spans 15 residues. CDR3 DNA: TGTGCCAGCAGCGTAGAGGGGATCTCTGGAAACACCATATATTTT. Translation: CASSVEGISGNTIYF.

The CDR3 coding sequence is TGTGCCAGCAGTCCCCTAACAGGGACAGAGCAGTTCTTC. This encodes CASSPLTGTEQFF. The rearrangement uses TRBV12-3 or TRBV12-4 and TRBJ2-1, with D possibly TRBD1 on 6 matching bases. This CDR3 has 13 amino acids. Trimming took off 5 bases at V and 10 bases at J, with 15 bases between the two ends.

The gene calls are TRBV18 and TRBJ2-6; 10 nucleotides match TRBD1. CDR3 length equals 16 residues. Unmatched junction bases numbered 5, after V lost 5 bases and J lost 4 bases. The germline gives CDR1 KGHSH, CDR2 LQKENI. The CDR3 protein is CASSFRQGAGANVLTF. CDR3 sequence (DNA): TGTGCCAGCTCATTTAGACAGGGGGCCGGGGCCAACGTCCTGACTTTC.

The chain carries TRBV30 and TRBJ1-5; 7 positions agree with TRBD1. The J segment lost 9 bases and the V segment lost 3 bases, leaving 11 bases of the junction unmatched. This CDR3 is 14 amino acids long. Germline V lookup: CDR1 GTSNPN, CDR2 SVGIG (reference sequence). CDR3 in DNA: TGTGCCTGGAGCCAAAGACAGGGTCTGAGGCCCCAGCATTTT. This encodes CAWSQRQGLRPQHF.

V gene TRBV5-1 combines with J gene TRBJ1-2, with 7 positions matching TRBD1. This CDR3 region has 13 residues. V lost 3 bases, J lost 6 bases, and 5 bases stayed unmatched. Germline V gene sequence: CDR1 SGHRS, CDR2 YFSETQ. CDR3 coding DNA: TGCGCCAGCAGCTCCCAGGGGGGCAATGGCTACACCTTC. It is translated as CASSSQGGNGYTF.

This clone was seen just once. The rearrangement links TRBV5-1 to TRBJ1-2; 8 bases are shared with TRBD1. Losses at the gene ends were 4 bases for V and 2 bases for J; bases not matched to a gene: 13. Germline loops: CDR1 SGHRS, CDR2 YFSETQ. The length of the CDR3 is 17 residues. The CDR3 sequence is CASSPTLLRTGNYGYTF. For the CDR3, the DNA is TGCGCCAGCAGCCCTACCTTACTTCGGACAGGGAACTATGGCTACACCTTC. Full variable domain (rest looked up from reference TRBV5-1 and TRBJ1-2): KAGVTQTPRYLIKTRGQQVTLSCSPISGHRSVSWYQQTPGQGLQFLFEYFSETQRNKGNFPGRFSGRQFSNSRSEMNVSTLELGDSALYLCASSPTLLRTGNYGYTFGSGTRLTVV.